This entry lists 19 T cell receptor beta chains sequenced from one sample in a study of blood T cell repertoires in COVID-19. The table came from immunoSEQ multiplex PCR; TCRdb's copy has only in-frame clones and leaves some out. This repertoire shows about 230,000 clones, 80% to 90% found once; its top ten account for 3% to 3.5%. Sequenced sample: PBMCs or T cells enriched from blood (not recorded which). Receptors were obtained from a woman aged 45-60 years in a cohort exposed to, infected with or recovered from COVID-19 (not recorded which).

The chain is built from TRBV14 and TRBJ2-5; D might be TRBD1 (6 bases). V gave up 3 bases and J gave up 5 bases, with 13 bases separating them. Looked up from germline, CDR1 is SGHDN and CDR2 is FVKESK. The CDR3 is made up of 14 amino acids. CDR3 coding DNA: TGTGCCAGCAGCCACAGGGGTCGGGATGAGACCCAGTACTTC. Translating gives CASSHRGRDETQYF.

This clone came up a few times. The chain recombines TRBV3-1 (or the pseudogene TRBV3-2) with TRBJ2-3, with a weak D call TRBD1 (6 bases). The CDR3 consists of 15 residues. V was shortened by 4 bases and J by 6 bases, with 17 bases between the two germline ends. Germline V gene data show CDR1 as LGHDT and CDR2 as YNNKEL (reference sequence). The CDR3 protein is CASSPHRDLYDTQYF. The DNA of the CDR3 is TGTGCCAGCAGCCCCCACAGGGATTTGTACGATACGCAGTATTTT.

V and J are TRBV7-8 and TRBJ1-3, with 8 bases that match TRBD1. The CDR3 has 17 residues. Germline trimming cut 5 bases from V and 0 bases from J; bases unmatched to any gene: 9. Germline V gene sequence: CDR1 SGHVS, CDR2 FQNEAQ. As DNA, the CDR3 is TGTGCCAGCAGCCCGAGGACAGGGAGTTTCTCTGGAAACACCATATATTTT. This encodes CASSPRTGSFSGNTIYF. The entire variable domain, with the rest obtained from reference TRBV7-8 and TRBJ1-3, is as follows: GAGVSQSPRYKVAKRGQDVALRCDPISGHVSLFWYQQALGQGPEFLTYFQNEAQLDKSGLPSDRFFAERPEGSVSTLKIQRTQQEDSAVYLCASSPRTGSFSGNTIYFGEGSWLTVV.

The chain uses TRBV14 and TRBJ1-6; D ambiguous. V was cut by 2 bases and J by 6 bases, with 5 bases left in between. Germline loops: CDR1 SGHDN, CDR2 FVKESK. This CDR3 spans 13 amino acids. CDR3 residues: CASSQQANSPLHF. The CDR3 coding sequence is TGTGCCAGCAGCCAACAGGCTAATTCACCCCTCCACTTT.

V usage is TRBV24-1 and J usage is TRBJ1-5, with 7 bases matching TRBD1. Germline CDR1 is KGHDR and CDR2 is SFDVKD. This CDR3 contains 14 residues. V trimming: 4 bases; J trimming: 9 bases; junction bases outside the gene matches: 8. CDR3 coding DNA: TGTGCCACCAGTGAGGCTGGGACAGCACGGCCCCAGCATTTT. The encoded protein is CATSEAGTARPQHF.

CDR3 DNA: TGTGCCATCAGTCCGGACAGGGTGGCTGGCTACACCTTC. Translated: CAISPDRVAGYTF. This chain uses TRBV10-3 with TRBJ1-2; 8 bases fit TRBD1. CDR1 is ENHRY and CDR2 is SYGVKD in the germline V gene. This CDR3 is built from 13 residues. V lost 5 bases to trimming and J lost 7 bases; unmatched junction nucleotides: 6.

V usage is TRBV5-1 and J usage is TRBJ1-2; perhaps TRBD1 as D (6 bases). Germline V gene data show CDR1 as SGHRS and CDR2 as YFSETQ. The CDR3 is 15 amino acids. V lost 0 bases and J lost 6, with 15 bases in between. CDR3 sequence reads: CASSLALGGRDGYTF. DNA of the CDR3: TGCGCCAGCAGCTTGGCCCTAGGGGGAAGGGATGGCTACACCTTC.

A single count supports this clone. V and J are TRBV30 and TRBJ1-3, with 7 bases aligning to TRBD1. The CDR3 has 15 residues. The V gene's germline CDR1 is GTSNPN and CDR2 SVGIG (reference sequence). Trimming cost V 5 bases and J 0 bases; bases outside gene matches: 7. The CDR3 DNA is TGTGCCTGGGCTCCAGGGGGGAGCTCTGGAAACACCATATATTTT. Protein sequence: CAWAPGGSSGNTIYF.

The chain uses TRBV10-3 and TRBJ2-5; 7 nucleotides align to TRBD1. Trimming at V came to 10 bases and at J to 5 bases, leaving 10 bases not matched to a gene. Germline V gene sequence: CDR1 ENHRY, CDR2 SYGVKD. The CDR3 sequence is 13 residues long. The CDR3 region has the DNA TGTGCCACTACAGGGGCCGAGTTGGAGACCCAGTACTTC. Its translation is CATTGAELETQYF.

V usage is TRBV6-5 and J usage is TRBJ1-6, with 7 bases matching TRBD1. CDR3 length equals 16 residues. J lost 2 bases, V lost 4 bases, and 5 bases had no gene match. Looked up from germline, CDR1 is MNHEY and CDR2 is SVGAGI. The CDR3 region is CASSFTGVAYNSPLHF. The CDR3 DNA sequence: TGTGCCAGCAGTTTTACAGGGGTAGCCTATAATTCACCCCTCCACTTT.

This clone has more than one count but fewer than ten. CDR3 bases: TGTGCCAGCAGTTACCAGGACCAAGAGACCCAGTACTTC. Its translation is CASSYQDQETQYF. The gene calls are TRBV6-5 and TRBJ2-5; D is unclear. Deletions cut 2 bases from V and 0 bases from J, with 4 bases between. From germline, CDR1 is MNHEY and CDR2 SVGAGI. The CDR3 extends over 13 amino acids.

The CDR3 here is CASSERGYNEQFF. DNA for the CDR3: TGTGCCAGCAGTGAAAGGGGCTACAATGAGCAGTTCTTC. The V call is TRBV2, the J call TRBJ2-1; possible D gene TRBD1, 5 bases. The germline V gene encodes CDR1 SNHLY and CDR2 FYNNEI. The length of the CDR3 is 13 residues. Trimming removed 2 bases at V and 3 bases at J, with 5 bases between.

The chain uses TRBV28 and TRBJ1-1; D gene uncertain. There are 16 residues in the CDR3. Trimming took 7 bases from V and 5 from J, leaving 23 bases between them. Germline V lookup: CDR1 MDHEN, CDR2 SYDVKM. The CDR3 protein is CASIWGWESFGTEAFF. The CDR3 coding sequence is TGTGCCAGCATTTGGGGATGGGAGAGTTTTGGGACTGAAGCTTTCTTT.

The chain links TRBV5-4 to TRBJ1-2; 9 positions match TRBD1. Unmatched junction bases numbered 5, after V lost 4 bases and J lost 4 bases. Germline CDR1 and CDR2: SGHNT and YYREEE (reference sequence). The CDR3 spans 14 residues. For the CDR3, the DNA is TGTGCCAGCAGCGATCAACAGGGGGCCTATGGCTACACCTTC. Amino acid sequence: CASSDQQGAYGYTF.

The V call is TRBV29-1, the J call TRBJ1-5; TRBD1 agrees at 9 bases. Looked up from germline, CDR1 is SQVTM and CDR2 is ANQGSEA. This CDR3 region has 14 residues. V shed 5 bases and J 7 bases; nucleotides not matched to a gene: 9. CDR3 DNA sequence: TGCAGCGTTAGGCACAGGGGGCTCGGGCAGCCCCAGCATTTT. It yields the protein CSVRHRGLGQPQHF.

The rearrangement links TRBV2 to TRBJ1-2; tentatively, D is TRBD1 (6 bases). The germline CDR1 and CDR2 sequences are SNHLY and FYNNEI. V lost 6 bases, J lost 3 bases, and 17 bases lay in between. CDR3 length: 15 residues. The CDR3 DNA reads as TGTGCCAGCAGACCGGACAGTTTCGGAGACTATGGCTACACCTTC. It translates to CASRPDSFGDYGYTF.

This sequence joins TRBV18 and TRBJ1-5; D unresolved. The CDR3 runs to 12 residues. Germline lookup yields CDR1 KGHSH and CDR2 LQKENI. Trimming took off 0 bases at V and 9 bases at J, with 6 bases between the two ends. CDR3 sequence: CASSPPPGPQHF. DNA for the CDR3: TGTGCCAGCTCACCACCGCCGGGGCCCCAGCATTTT.

The V and J genes are TRBV29-1 and TRBJ1-2; TRBD1 matches 7 bases. Trimming cost V 4 bases and J 2 bases; bases outside gene matches: 4. Germline values: CDR1 SQVTM, CDR2 ANQGSEA. The CDR3 covers 13 residues. The CDR3 region is CSVGTGANYGYTF. Written as DNA, the CDR3 is TGCAGCGTTGGGACAGGAGCCAACTATGGCTACACCTTC.

The CDR3 DNA reads as TGTGCCAGCACCAAGTTGAAACAGACCGGGGAGCTGTTTTTT. It encodes CASTKLKQTGELFF. This chain joins TRBV6-6 and TRBJ2-2, with unresolved D. V shed 7 bases and J shed 5 bases, with 14 bases lying between them. The CDR3 has 14 residues. CDR1 is MNHNY and CDR2 is SVGAGI in the germline V gene (reference sequence).